This T cell receptor (beta chain) was sequenced in a study of shared clonotypes between healthy human individuals. Profiling relied on immunoSEQ multiplex PCR, and the TCRdb table lists in-frame clones only, not all of them. The sample comprises about 520,000 clones, roughly 80% of which are singletons, and around 13% rests with the top ten. CDR1 is ENHRY and CDR2 is SYGVKD in the germline V gene. CDR3 length: 13 residues. V was pared by 9 bases and J by 8 bases, with 6 bases of the junction left unmatched. V usage is TRBV10-3 and J usage is TRBJ2-2; 10 nucleotides match TRBD1. The sequence came from a woman aged 40 to 50 in good health. Some clones in this sample may be carry-over from other donors' samples. The sequencing input was PBMCs. This CDR3 reads CAIRTGGSGELFF. The CDR3 nucleotides read TGTGCCATACGGACAGGGGGGTCGGGGGAGCTGTTTTTT.